This TCR beta chain was found in a study of T-cell memory formation after mild COVID-19. V shed 5 bases and J 1 base; nucleotides not matched to a gene: 7. The CDR3 consists of 16 residues. Germline assignment: CDR1 SGHTA and CDR2 FQGNSA. Findings of the study overall: The main location of contracting CD4+ clones was CM and EM, and that of contracting CD8+ clones was EMRA. In pre-infection memory, a portion of responding clones appeared, which suggested that cross-reactive memory joined.

As for this clonotype: The antigen remains unidentified.

Using constant-segment primers, 5'RACE produced TCR alpha and TCR beta cDNA libraries carrying sample barcodes and UMIs. Using its own MiXCR run on the 5' RACE reads, TCRdb lists one record per CDR3 protein. Of around 200,000 distinct CDR3 sequences in the sample, roughly 18% are singletons; the top ten hold roughly 3.9%. The clonotype originates from a man younger than 35 who had mild COVID-19 (a few samples of this study predate the infection). Cell type and time point are not known. Sample: PBMCs or a T cell subset sorted from them (not recorded which). V usage is TRBV7-2 and J usage is TRBJ2-1; 8 bases agree with TRBD1. CDR3 sequence: CASSPSRDRSYNEQFF. The CDR3 nucleotides are TGTGCCAGCAGCCCCTCCCGGGACAGGTCCTACAATGAGCAGTTCTTC.